Shown below are 14 T cell receptor beta chains from a single sample sequenced in a study of blood T cell repertoires in COVID-19 (dated by TCRdb to the early 2020s). Library preparation used the immunoSEQ multiplex PCR assay. TCRdb took this table from immuneACCESS and kept in-frame rearrangements with V and J called. Such tables lack part of the clones; where checked against another copy, unresolved V genes explain under half of the gap, and the rest is unexplained. Across this sample there are around 220,000 clones, with 75% to 90% seen only once. The leading ten clones occupy about 6% of the sample. The source material was PBMCs or T cells enriched from blood (not recorded which). The receptors originated from a woman in her twenties or thirties with acute COVID-19.

A single count supports this clone. The chain joins TRBV6-2 or TRBV6-3 to TRBJ1-5; D is unclear. In germline, CDR1 is MNHEY, CDR2 SVGEGT. This CDR3 has 15 amino acids. V was trimmed by 2 bases and J by 4 bases, leaving 12 bases between them. CDR3 amino acids: CASSYSPQDNQPQHF. CDR3 bases: TGTGCCAGCAGTTACAGCCCTCAAGATAATCAGCCCCAGCATTTT.

V is TRBV5-6 and J is TRBJ2-3, with unresolved D. The germline V gene encodes CDR1 SGHDT and CDR2 YYEEEE. This CDR3 is built from 15 residues. Trimming removed 0 bases at V and 2 bases at J, with 10 bases between. The CDR3 DNA reads TGTGCCAGCAGCTTGGGACTTCGAATCACAGATACGCAGTATTTT. Translating gives CASSLGLRITDTQYF.

The chain employs TRBV29-1 and TRBJ2-3, with 7 bases identical to TRBD2. The germline CDR1 and CDR2 sequences are SQVTM and ANQGSEA. V lost 3 bases to trimming and J lost 5 bases; unmatched junction nucleotides: 5. The CDR3 sequence is 13 residues long. The CDR3, as DNA: TGCAGCGTTGACGGATCGGGGGGAGATACGCAGTATTTT. Protein sequence: CSVDGSGGDTQYF.

The V and J genes are TRBV28 and TRBJ2-7; 12 positions agree with TRBD2. The trim removed 10 bases at V and 5 bases at J, leaving 9 bases unmatched. This CDR3 region has 14 residues. CDR1 and CDR2 from the germline V gene are MDHEN and SYDVKM. CDR3 DNA sequence: TGTGCCACCCAGACTAGCGGGAGTACGCACGAGCAGTACTTC. This translates into CATQTSGSTHEQYF.

This clone was counted a single time. The chain carries TRBV4-1 and TRBJ2-5; 7 bases match TRBD1. After removal of 1 base from V and 2 bases from J, the junction contained 4 bases not matched to a gene. From germline, CDR1 is MGHRA and CDR2 YSYEKL. CDR3 length: 15 amino acids. CDR3 nucleotide sequence: TGCGCCAGCAGCCAAGGGACAGGCTCGCAAGAGACCCAGTACTTC. Its protein is CASSQGTGSQETQYF.

Written as DNA, the CDR3 is TGTGCCAGCAGCCAAGGGACAGGCTCTGGAAACACCATATATTTT. This encodes CASSQGTGSGNTIYF. The chain combines TRBV11-2 with TRBJ1-3; 8 bases are shared with TRBD1. V lost 5 bases and J lost 0; bases outside the gene matches: 3. CDR3 length: 15 amino acids. The germline CDR1 and CDR2 sequences are SGHAT and FQNNGV.

The CDR3 loop reads CASRPDRQGYTEAFF. CDR3 in DNA: TGTGCCAGCAGACCGGACCGCCAGGGGTACACTGAAGCTTTCTTT. The gene calls are TRBV6-5 and TRBJ1-1; the D gene is possibly TRBD1 (6 bases). The CDR3 runs 15 residues. Germline values: CDR1 MNHEY, CDR2 SVGAGI. Trimming took off 6 bases at V and 3 bases at J, with 17 bases between the two ends.

The rearrangement joins TRBV29-1 to TRBJ1-2, with D possibly TRBD1 on 6 matching bases. Germline lookup yields CDR1 SQVTM and CDR2 ANQGSEA. Trimming stripped 0 bases from V and 0 bases from J, with 11 bases between. This CDR3 region has 15 residues. CDR3 sequence reads: CSVEEGGGSNYGYTF. The CDR3 nucleotides read TGCAGCGTTGAAGAAGGTGGGGGCTCTAACTATGGCTACACCTTC.

This sequence joins TRBV7-6 and TRBJ2-5; maybe TRBD1 (6 bases). The germline V gene encodes CDR1 SGHVS and CDR2 FNYEAQ. This CDR3 spans 17 amino acids. Trimming cost V 2 bases and J 5 bases, with 21 bases left between them. CDR3 in DNA: TGTGCCAGCAGCTTAAGAGGGCCCTGGGCAGGGGTGGAGACCCAGTACTTC. Translated: CASSLRGPWAGVETQYF.

The rearrangement uses TRBV5-6 and TRBJ2-2; a possible D gene is TRBD2 (5 bases). CDR1 is SGHDT, CDR2 YYEEEE, per germline. The CDR3 extends over 15 amino acids. V gave up 2 bases and J gave up 3 bases, with 11 bases separating them. The CDR3 nucleotides read TGTGCCAGCAGCTTCTCACGGACTCACACCGGGGAGCTGTTTTTT. Translated: CASSFSRTHTGELFF.

V usage is TRBV4-1 and J usage is TRBJ2-5; D gene ambiguous. The V end was cut by 5 bases, the J end by 1 base, with 11 bases between. CDR3 size: 14 residues. Germline loops: CDR1 MGHRA, CDR2 YSYEKL. CDR3 sequence reads: CASSIQPVQETQYF. CDR3 coding DNA: TGCGCCAGCAGCATACAGCCAGTCCAAGAGACCCAGTACTTC.

This chain links TRBV28 with TRBJ2-1, with a possible D match to TRBD1 (7 bases). CDR1 and CDR2 from the germline V gene are MDHEN and SYDVKM. The germline V and J ends were trimmed by 3 bases and 6 bases, with 15 bases remaining between them. The CDR3 has 15 amino acids. The DNA of the CDR3 is TGTGCCAGCAGTTTCCGCCAGGGGGGCCTCAATGAGCAGTTCTTC. This codes for CASSFRQGGLNEQFF. Full variable domain (rest looked up from reference TRBV28 and TRBJ2-1): DVKVTQSSRYLVKRTGEKVFLECVQDMDHENMFWYRQDPGLGLRLIYFSYDVKMKEKGDIPEGYSVSREKKERFSLILESASTNQTSMYLCASSFRQGGLNEQFFGPGTRLTVL.

J is TRBJ2-1 and V is TRBV6-5; 8 nucleotides match TRBD1. There are 13 residues in the CDR3. After removal of 6 bases from V and 10 bases from J, the junction contained 8 bases not matched to a gene. CDR1 is MNHEY, CDR2 SVGAGI, per germline. CDR3 nucleotides: TGTGCCAGCAGACCGGGACAGGCCCCAGAGCAGTTCTTC. This encodes CASRPGQAPEQFF.

This clone has only one observation. The junction departs from germline at one end; a sequencing error may be responsible. This chain joins TRBV7-7 and TRBJ2-3, with 16 bases identical to TRBD2. Looked up from germline, CDR1 is SSHAT and CDR2 is FNYEAQ (reference sequence). The CDR3 sequence is 18 residues long. The CDR3: CASSPGTSGGDSPDTQYF. CDR3 in DNA: TGTGCTAGCAGCCCCGGGACTAGCGGGGGGGATTCACCAGATACGCAGTATTTT.